A single sample is the source of the 12 T cell receptor beta chains below, sequenced in a study of blood T cell repertoires in COVID-19. Sequencing used immunoSEQ multiplex PCR; TCRdb keeps in-frame clones, though not all of them. The data contain about 250,000 clones, roughly 85% of them singletons. Source material: PBMCs or T cells enriched from blood (not recorded which). These receptors came from a woman aged 45-65 years with acute COVID-19.

The chain joins TRBV2 to TRBJ1-4; 7 bases align to TRBD1. V lost 6 bases, J lost 4 bases, and 5 bases stayed unmatched. Looked up from germline, CDR1 is SNHLY and CDR2 is FYNNEI. CDR3 length: 14 amino acids. CDR3 amino acids: CASSVTGDNEKLFF. The CDR3 nucleotides read TGTGCCAGCAGCGTCACAGGGGATAATGAAAAACTGTTTTTT.

In this sample, this clone turned up a few times. CDR3 loop: CASSDGGPSSYEQYF. The CDR3 nucleotides read TGCGCCAGCAGCGACGGAGGCCCGAGCTCCTACGAGCAGTACTTC. The V call is TRBV5-1, the J call TRBJ2-7; a possible D gene is TRBD2 (5 bases). Trimming stripped 4 bases from V and 0 bases from J, with 14 bases between. The CDR3 contains 15 residues. In germline, CDR1 is SGHRS, CDR2 YFSETQ.

In this sample, this clone turned up once. The chain links TRBV7-6 to TRBJ2-3, with 10 bases lining up with TRBD2. V was clipped by 2 bases and J by 4 bases; unmatched bases: 6. The germline V gene encodes CDR1 SGHVS and CDR2 FNYEAQ. The CDR3 is made up of 16 amino acids. CDR3 coding DNA: TGTGCCAGCAGCTTAAGTACTAGCGGGGTCCCAGATACGCAGTATTTT. Protein sequence: CASSLSTSGVPDTQYF.

V gene TRBV3-1 (or the pseudogene TRBV3-2) combines with J gene TRBJ1-6; TRBD1 aligns across 9 bases. The germline gives CDR1 LGHDT, CDR2 YNNKEL (reference sequence). This CDR3 spans 14 amino acids. Unmatched junction bases numbered 3, after V lost 4 bases and J lost 8 bases. The CDR3, as DNA: TGTGCCAGCAGCCCTCGACAGGGGGATTCACCCCTCCACTTT. Its translation is CASSPRQGDSPLHF.

The chain employs TRBV5-5 and TRBJ1-1; TRBD1 is a possible D gene (5 bases). The ends were cut back, 4 bases at V and 7 bases at J, with 11 bases in the middle. CDR1 and CDR2 (germline): SGHKS, YYEKEE (reference sequence). There are 12 residues in the CDR3. CDR3 sequence reads: CASSRLGGEAFF. CDR3 DNA: TGTGCCAGCAGCCGACTGGGGGGTGAAGCTTTCTTT.

V usage is TRBV19 and J usage is TRBJ1-5, with D tentatively TRBD1 (5 bases). Germline lookup yields CDR1 LNHDA and CDR2 SQIVND (reference sequence). This CDR3 comprises 16 residues. V was cut by 5 bases and J by 0 bases, with 14 bases left in between. The chain's CDR3 is CASSPRGAGSNQPQHF. The DNA for the CDR3 is TGTGCCAGTAGTCCTCGCGGGGCTGGTAGCAATCAGCCCCAGCATTTT.

A word on this clone: This could be a read error, since a much larger clone is one nucleotide away. Here the CDR3 DNA reads TGTGCCAGCAGCGAGACAGACTATGGCTACACCTTC. Translation: CASSETDYGYTF. The chain uses TRBV5-6 and TRBJ1-2; TRBD1 is a possible D gene (5 bases). V lost 4 bases and J 3 bases, leaving 7 bases between the germline ends. CDR1 and CDR2 (germline): SGHDT, YYEEEE. The CDR3 loop spans 12 amino acids. Full variable domain (remainder filled in from reference TRBV5-6 and TRBJ1-2): DAGVTQSPTHLIKTRGQQVTLRCSPKSGHDTVSWYQQALGQGPQFIFQYYEEEERQRGNFPDRFSGHQFPNYSSELNVNALLLGDSALYLCASSETDYGYTFGSGTRLTVV.

The CDR3 coding sequence is TGTGCCAGCAGCCCGGACGCGGGGAGAGCTAACTATGGCTACACCTTC. It translates to CASSPDAGRANYGYTF. V usage is TRBV9 and J usage is TRBJ1-2; no reliable D call. This CDR3 region has 16 residues. Trimming pared 4 bases from V and 0 bases from J, leaving 16 bases between. The germline V gene encodes CDR1 SGDLS and CDR2 YYNGEE.

The chain is built from TRBV27 and TRBJ1-4; D is unresolved. Germline V CDR1 and CDR2: MNHEY, SMNVEV (reference sequence). The length of the CDR3 is 17 residues. The V and J ends lost 0 bases and 0 bases respectively, with 11 bases between them. CDR3 DNA: TGTGCCAGCAGTTTATCGAGTTGGGCAGCAACTAATGAAAAACTGTTTTTT. Translated: CASSLSSWAATNEKLFF. The whole variable domain, filled in from reference TRBV27 and TRBJ1-4, reads EAQVTQNPRYLITVTGKKLTVTCSQNMNHEYMSWYRQDPGLGLRQIYYSMNVEVTDKGDVPEGYKVSRKEKRNFPLILESPSPNQTSLYFCASSLSSWAATNEKLFFGSGTQLSVL.

The gene calls are TRBV5-6 and TRBJ1-5; 9 bases are shared with TRBD1. CDR3 length equals 18 residues. V trimming: 0 bases; J trimming: 5 bases; junction bases outside the gene matches: 12. Per the germline V gene, CDR1 is SGHDT and CDR2 is YYEEEE. CDR3 amino acids: CASSLAFPGQGEDQPQHF. The DNA for the CDR3 is TGTGCCAGCAGCTTGGCCTTTCCGGGACAGGGAGAGGATCAGCCCCAGCATTTT.

The J gene is TRBJ1-3, the V gene TRBV9; D uncertain. V lost 0 bases and J lost 1, with 17 bases in between. Germline loops: CDR1 SGDLS, CDR2 YYNGEE. The CDR3 contains 18 residues. CDR3 amino acids: CASSVEDPGEWSGNTIYF. The CDR3 DNA reads as TGTGCCAGCAGCGTAGAGGACCCTGGGGAGTGGTCTGGAAACACCATATATTTT. The variable domain in full, completed from reference TRBV9 and TRBJ1-3, reads DSGVTQTPKHLITATGQRVTLRCSPRSGDLSVYWYQQSLDQGLQFLIQYYNGEERAKGNILERFSAQQFPDLHSELNLSSLELGDSALYFCASSVEDPGEWSGNTIYFGEGSWLTVV.

V is TRBV5-4 and J is TRBJ2-5, with TRBD1 identical over 11 bases. Germline CDR1 is SGHNT and CDR2 is YYREEE (reference sequence). This CDR3 contains 17 residues. With 3 bases clipped from V and 4 bases from J, the junction kept 11 bases outside the gene matches. CDR3 loop: CASSSDMGQGVGETQYF. The CDR3 region has the DNA TGTGCCAGCAGCTCGGATATGGGACAGGGGGTGGGAGAGACCCAGTACTTC.